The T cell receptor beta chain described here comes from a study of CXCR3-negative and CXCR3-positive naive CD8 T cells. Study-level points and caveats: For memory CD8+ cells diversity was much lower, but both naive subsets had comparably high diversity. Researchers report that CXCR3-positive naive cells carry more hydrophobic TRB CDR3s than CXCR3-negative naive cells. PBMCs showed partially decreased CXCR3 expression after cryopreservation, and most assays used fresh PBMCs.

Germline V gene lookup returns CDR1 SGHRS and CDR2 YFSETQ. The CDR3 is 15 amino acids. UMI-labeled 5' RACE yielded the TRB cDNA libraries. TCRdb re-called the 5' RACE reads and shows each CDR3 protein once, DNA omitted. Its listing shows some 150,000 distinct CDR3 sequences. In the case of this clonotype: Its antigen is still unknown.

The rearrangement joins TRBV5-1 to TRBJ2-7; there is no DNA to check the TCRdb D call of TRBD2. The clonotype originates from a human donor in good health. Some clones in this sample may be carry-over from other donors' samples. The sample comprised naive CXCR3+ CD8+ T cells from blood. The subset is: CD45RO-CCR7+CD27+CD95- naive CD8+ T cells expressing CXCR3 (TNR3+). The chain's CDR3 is CASSFTSGSSREQYF.